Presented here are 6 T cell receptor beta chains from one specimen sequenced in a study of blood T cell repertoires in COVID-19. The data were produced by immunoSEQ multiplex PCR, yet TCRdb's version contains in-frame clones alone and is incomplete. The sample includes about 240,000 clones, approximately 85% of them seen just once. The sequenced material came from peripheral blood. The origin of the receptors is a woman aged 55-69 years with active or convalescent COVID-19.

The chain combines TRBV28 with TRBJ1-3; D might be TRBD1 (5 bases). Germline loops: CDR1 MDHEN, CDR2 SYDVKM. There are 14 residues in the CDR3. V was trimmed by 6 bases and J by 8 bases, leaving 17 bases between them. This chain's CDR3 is CASRAGPAVDTIYF. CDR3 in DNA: TGTGCCAGCAGGGCAGGGCCGGCGGTAGACACCATATATTTT.

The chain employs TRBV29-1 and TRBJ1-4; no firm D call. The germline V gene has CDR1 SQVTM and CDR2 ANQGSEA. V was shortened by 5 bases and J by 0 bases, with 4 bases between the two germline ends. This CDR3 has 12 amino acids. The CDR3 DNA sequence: TGCAGCGTTTCTGCAACTAATGAAAAACTGTTTTTT. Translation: CSVSATNEKLFF.

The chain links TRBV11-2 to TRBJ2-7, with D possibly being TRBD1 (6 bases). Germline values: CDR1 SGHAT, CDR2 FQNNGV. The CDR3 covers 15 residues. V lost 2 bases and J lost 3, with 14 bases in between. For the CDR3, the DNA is TGTGCCAGCAGCTTAATTTCCAGGGGCGTCTACGAGCAGTACTTC. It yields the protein CASSLISRGVYEQYF.

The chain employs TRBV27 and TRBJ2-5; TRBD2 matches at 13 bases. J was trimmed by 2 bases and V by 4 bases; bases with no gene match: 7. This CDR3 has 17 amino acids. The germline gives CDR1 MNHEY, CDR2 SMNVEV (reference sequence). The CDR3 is CASSSLAGGRGQETQYF. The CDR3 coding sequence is TGTGCCAGCAGTTCACTAGCGGGGGGGCGTGGACAAGAGACCCAGTACTTC.

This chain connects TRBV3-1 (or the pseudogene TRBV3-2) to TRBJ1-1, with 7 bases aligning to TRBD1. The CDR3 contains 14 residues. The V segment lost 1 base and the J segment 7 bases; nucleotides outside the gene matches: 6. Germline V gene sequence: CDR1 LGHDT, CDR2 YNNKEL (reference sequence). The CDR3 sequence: CASSQAGGNGEAFF. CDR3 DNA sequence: TGTGCCAGCAGCCAAGCAGGGGGTAACGGTGAAGCTTTCTTT.

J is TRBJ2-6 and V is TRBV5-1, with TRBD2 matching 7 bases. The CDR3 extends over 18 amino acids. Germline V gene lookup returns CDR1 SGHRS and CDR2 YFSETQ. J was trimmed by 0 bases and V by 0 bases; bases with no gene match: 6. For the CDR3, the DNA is TGCGCCAGCAGCTTGGTAGGCCGGGGGGACTCTGGGGCCAACGTCCTGACTTTC. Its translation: CASSLVGRGDSGANVLTF. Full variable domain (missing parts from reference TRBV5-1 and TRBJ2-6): KAGVTQTPRYLIKTRGQQVTLSCSPISGHRSVSWYQQTPGQGLQFLFEYFSETQRNKGNFPGRFSGRQFSNSRSEMNVSTLELGDSALYLCASSLVGRGDSGANVLTFGAGSRLTVL.